Listed below are T cell receptor beta chains from one sample, sequenced in a study of blood T cell repertoires in COVID-19. Profiling relied on immunoSEQ multiplex PCR, and the TCRdb table lists in-frame clones only, not all of them. The sample includes a few hundred thousand clones, around 87% of them seen just once. The sequenced sample consisted of PBMCs or T cells enriched from blood (not recorded which). The receptor source for this set is a man in his late teens or twenties who had recovered from COVID-19. CDR3s include the opening cysteine and the closing phenylalanine or tryptophan. A D gene is named only where the DNA matches it firmly. Clone size is stated in some rows and not others, as once, few, many or a class when expanded.

>TRBJ2-3|TRBV5-1|.|.
TGCGCCAGCAGCAATCAGTATCTACCTAGGAGCACAGATACGCAGTATTTT
CASSNQYLPRSTDTQYF
>TRBJ1-1|TRBV11-2|.|.
TGTGCCAGCAGCATGACAGGGAACACTGAAGCTTTCTTT
CASSMTGNTEAFF
>TRBJ2-7|TRBV13|.|.
TGTGCCAGCAGCTTAGACAGGGGACTAGGCGAGCAGTACTTC
CASSLDRGLGEQYF
>TRBJ2-1|TRBV29-1|.|TRBD2
TGCAGCGTGAGGGGACTAGCGGGGGGGCACGCCTACAATGAGCAGTTCTTC
CSVRGLAGGHAYNEQFF
>TRBJ2-7|TRBV5-1|.|TRBD2
TGCGCCAGCAGCTTCTCCGGGACTAGCGGGTCGTACCACGAGCAGTACTTC
CASSFSGTSGSYHEQYF
>TRBJ1-3|TRBV7-8|few|TRBD1
TGTGCCAGCAGCGTACCACGGGCAGGGGGGAACACCATATATTTT
CASSVPRAGGNTIYF
>TRBJ2-1|TRBV10-3|.|.
TGTGCCATCAGGAGGACAGAAAACAATGAGCAGTTCTTC
CAIRRTENNEQFF
>TRBJ1-3|TRBV10-3|.|.
TGTGCCATCAGTGACCTAGGAGGAAACACCATATATTTT
CAISDLGGNTIYF
>TRBJ1-2|TRBV14|.|.
TGTGCCAGCAGCCAAGGGGCGTCAGCTAACTATGGCTACACCTTC
CASSQGASANYGYTF
>TRBJ2-6|TRBV10-3|.|TRBD1
TGTGCCATCAGTGGGGGACAGGGTTTCGCTGGGGCCAACGTCCTGACTTTC
CAISGGQGFAGANVLTF
>TRBJ2-7|TRBV11-2|few|TRBD1
TGTGCCAGCAGCTTAGGCTGGACAGGTCTTGGGGAGCAGTACTTC
CASSLGWTGLGEQYF
>TRBJ2-7|TRBV5-1|.|TRBD2
TGCGCCAGCAGCCAGCGGGGGAACTCCTACGAGCAGTACTTC
CASSQRGNSYEQYF
>TRBJ1-2|TRBV5-4|.|.
TGTGCCAGCAGCTTGGTGGCAGGGGAATATGGCTACACCTTC
CASSLVAGEYGYTF
>TRBJ2-7|TRBV6-2/TRBV6-3|once|.
TGTGCCAGCAGTTACACACAGGGAAACGAGCAGTACTTC
CASSYTQGNEQYF
>TRBJ2-3|TRBV7-9|.|.
TGTGCCAGCAGCTCCCAAGATACGCAGTATTTT
CASSSQDTQYF
>TRBJ2-7|TRBV19|.|TRBD2
TGTGCCAGTAGTATAGGAGCGGGAGTAGGTGAGCAGTACTTC
CASSIGAGVGEQYF
>TRBJ1-4|TRBV4-1|.|.
TGCGCCAGCAGCCGAGAAACAGGGTTTGCCGCAACTAATGAAAAACTGTTTTTT
CASSRETGFAATNEKLFF
>TRBJ1-4|TRBV5-1|.|.
TGCGCCAGCAGCTTAGAGCGACGGATCAATGAAAAACTGTTTTTT
CASSLERRINEKLFF
>TRBJ1-4|TRBV3-1/TRBV3-2|.|.
TGTGCCAGCAGCCAGGACAGTTCTAATGAAAAACTGTTTTTT
CASSQDSSNEKLFF
>TRBJ1-2|TRBV28|few|.
TGTGCCAGCAGTTTACTGGGGCTTGGCTATGGCTACACCTTC
CASSLLGLGYGYTF
>TRBJ2-6|TRBV7-3|.|TRBD1
TGTGCCAGCAGCCCCCGAGGGGGCGTCTCTGGGGCCAACGTCCTGACTTTC
CASSPRGGVSGANVLTF
>TRBJ2-7|TRBV3-1/TRBV3-2|.|TRBD2
TGTGCCAGCAGCCCACAGACTAGCGGCCTCTACGAGCAGTACTTC
CASSPQTSGLYEQYF
>TRBJ2-2|TRBV3-1/TRBV3-2|.|TRBD2
TGTGCCAGCGGAACTAGCGGACCGAACACCGGGGAGCTGTTTTTT
CASGTSGPNTGELFF
>TRBJ2-3|TRBV27|.|.
TGTGCCAGCACCACACCCGGGTTCGGGAGCACAGATACGCAGTATTTT
CASTTPGFGSTDTQYF
>TRBJ1-4|TRBV30|.|.
TGTGCCTGGAGTAGGGGATCCCCTGAAAAACTGTTTTTT
CAWSRGSPEKLFF
>TRBJ1-4|TRBV28|.|.
TGTGCCAGCAGCCGCGGACAAGTTAATGAAAAACTGTTTTTT
CASSRGQVNEKLFF
>TRBJ2-7|TRBV6-1|.|.
TGTGCCAGCAGTGAAGGAGAACCTTACGCGCAGTACTTC
CASSEGEPYAQYF
>TRBJ2-2|TRBV29-1|once|.
TGCAGCGTCTACGTTCAGGGTACCGGGGAGCTGTTTTTT
CSVYVQGTGELFF
>TRBJ1-6|TRBV11-1|.|.
TGTGCCAGCAGCTTACGGGGGGCTGGTTCACCCCTCCACTTT
CASSLRGAGSPLHF
>TRBJ1-2|TRBV19|few|.
TGTGCCAGTAGTCTTGACAGAAACTATGGCTACACCTTC
CASSLDRNYGYTF
>TRBJ2-3|TRBV2|.|TRBD2
TGTGCCAGCAGTGACTGGGCTAGCGGGAGTTTGGATACGCAGTATTTT
CASSDWASGSLDTQYF
>TRBJ1-1|TRBV28|.|.
TGTGCCAGCAGTTTGAGCGGGGGCACTGAAGCTTTCTTT
CASSLSGGTEAFF
>TRBJ2-3|TRBV7-2|.|TRBD2
TGTGCCAGCAGCCCGACGTCTGTCGGGCGGGAGGCAGATACGCAGTATTTT
CASSPTSVGREADTQYF
>TRBJ1-2|TRBV3-1/TRBV3-2|.|TRBD1
TGTGCCAGCAGCCAACGGACAGGGGTCGGCACCTTC
CASSQRTGVGTF
>TRBJ2-3|TRBV11-3|.|TRBD1
TGTGCCAGCAGCTTGGGGACAGGGTCGGATACGCAGTATTTT
CASSLGTGSDTQYF
>TRBJ2-1|TRBV18|.|TRBD2
TGTGCCAGCTCTCGTACTTCCGCCGGGACTAGCGGGAGGAATGAGCAGTTCTTC
CASSRTSAGTSGRNEQFF
>TRBJ2-2|TRBV7-3|.|.
TGTGCCAGCAGCTTTTACCATTTGGGGGGACCCACCGGGGAGCTGTTTTTT
CASSFYHLGGPTGELFF
>TRBJ1-2|TRBV7-6|.|.
TGTGCCAGCAGCTTAAATGAGGGATACAACTATGGCTACACCTTC
CASSLNEGYNYGYTF
>TRBJ2-5|TRBV18|.|.
TGTGCCAGCTACGAACAGGGCCAAGAGACCCAGTACTTC
CASYEQGQETQYF
>TRBJ1-4|TRBV3-1/TRBV3-2|.|.
TGTGCCAGCAGCCCAGGGATGACTAATGAAAAACTGTTTTTT
CASSPGMTNEKLFF
>TRBJ1-4|TRBV5-1|.|.
TGCGCCAGCAGCATACAGACCACTAATGAAAAACTGTTTTTT
CASSIQTTNEKLFF
>TRBJ1-2|TRBV3-1/TRBV3-2|.|TRBD1
TGTGCCAGCAGCTCGCGGACAGGGCAAGGCTACACCTTC
CASSSRTGQGYTF
>TRBJ2-3|TRBV5-1|.|TRBD2
TGCGCCAGCAGCTTGGGGCTAGCGGGGGGCACAGATACGCAGTATTTT
CASSLGLAGGTDTQYF
>TRBJ1-2|TRBV29-1|.|TRBD1
TGCAGCGTTGGGGACAGGAACTATGGCTACACCTTC
CSVGDRNYGYTF
>TRBJ1-3|TRBV3-1/TRBV3-2|few|TRBD1
TGTGCCAGCAGCCTATCCGGGACAGGGACGAGCTCTGGAAACACCATATATTTT
CASSLSGTGTSSGNTIYF
>TRBJ2-2|TRBV24-1|.|TRBD1
TGTGCCACCAGAGGAGATTCCGGGACAGGGTTGTCAGGGGAGCTGTTTTTT
CATRGDSGTGLSGELFF
>TRBJ1-2|TRBV21-1|.|.
TGTGCCAGCAGCGACGACAGGGCCCGGTATGGCTACACCTTC
CASSDDRARYGYTF
>TRBJ1-2|TRBV28|few|TRBD1
TGTGCCAGCAGCGCCGCCACGGGACAGGGACGGGGTAATGGCTACACCTTC
CASSAATGQGRGNGYTF
>TRBJ1-4|TRBV7-9|.|.
TGTGCCAGCAGCTTTAGAGCAACTAATGAAAAACTGTTTTTT
CASSFRATNEKLFF
>TRBJ2-2|TRBV10-3|.|.
TGTGCCATCAGTGAACAGGGTTCTGTGGACACCGGGGAGCTGTTTTTT
CAISEQGSVDTGELFF